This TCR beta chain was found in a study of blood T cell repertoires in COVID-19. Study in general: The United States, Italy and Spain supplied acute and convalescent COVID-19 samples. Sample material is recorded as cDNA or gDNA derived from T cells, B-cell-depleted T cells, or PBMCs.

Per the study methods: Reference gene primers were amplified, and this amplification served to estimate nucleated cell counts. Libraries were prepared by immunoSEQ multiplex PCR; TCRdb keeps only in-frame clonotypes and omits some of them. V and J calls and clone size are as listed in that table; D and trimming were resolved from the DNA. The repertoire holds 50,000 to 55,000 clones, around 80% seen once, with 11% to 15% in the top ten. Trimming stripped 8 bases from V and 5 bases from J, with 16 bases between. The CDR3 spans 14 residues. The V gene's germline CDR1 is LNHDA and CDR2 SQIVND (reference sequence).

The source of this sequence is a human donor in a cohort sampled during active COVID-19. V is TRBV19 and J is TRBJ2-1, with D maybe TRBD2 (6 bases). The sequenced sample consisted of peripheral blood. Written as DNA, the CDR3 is TGTGCCAGTGGGGGGAGGCAGATCAACAATGAGCAGTTCTTC. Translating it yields CASGGRQINNEQFF.